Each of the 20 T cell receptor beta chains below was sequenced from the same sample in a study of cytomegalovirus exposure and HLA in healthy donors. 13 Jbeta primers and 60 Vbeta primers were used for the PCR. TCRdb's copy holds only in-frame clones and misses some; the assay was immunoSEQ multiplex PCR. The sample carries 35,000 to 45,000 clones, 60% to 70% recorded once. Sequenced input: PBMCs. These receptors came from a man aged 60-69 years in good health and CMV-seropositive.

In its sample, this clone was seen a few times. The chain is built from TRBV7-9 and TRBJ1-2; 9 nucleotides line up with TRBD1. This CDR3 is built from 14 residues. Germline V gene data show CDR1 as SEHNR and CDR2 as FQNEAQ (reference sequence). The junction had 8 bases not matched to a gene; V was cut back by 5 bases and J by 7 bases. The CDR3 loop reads CASSKGGQGFGYTF. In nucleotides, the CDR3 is TGTGCCAGCAGCAAGGGGGGACAGGGCTTTGGCTACACCTTC.

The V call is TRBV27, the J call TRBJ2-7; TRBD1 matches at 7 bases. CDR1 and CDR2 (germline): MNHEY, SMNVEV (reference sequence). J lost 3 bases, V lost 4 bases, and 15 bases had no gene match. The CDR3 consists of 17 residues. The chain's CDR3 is CASSSALTGNVFYEQYF. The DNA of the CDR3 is TGTGCCAGCAGTTCGGCCCTGACAGGGAACGTCTTCTACGAGCAGTACTTC.

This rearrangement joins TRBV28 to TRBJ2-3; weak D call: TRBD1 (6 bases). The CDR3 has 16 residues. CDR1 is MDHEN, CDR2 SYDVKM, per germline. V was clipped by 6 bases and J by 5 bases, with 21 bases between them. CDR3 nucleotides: TGTGCCAGCAGGGCCCGCAGGGGTTCGGCGGGAGATACGCAGTATTTT. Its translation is CASRARRGSAGDTQYF. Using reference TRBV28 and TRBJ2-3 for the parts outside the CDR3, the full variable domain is DVKVTQSSRYLVKRTGEKVFLECVQDMDHENMFWYRQDPGLGLRLIYFSYDVKMKEKGDIPEGYSVSREKKERFSLILESASTNQTSMYLCASRARRGSAGDTQYFGPGTRLTVL.

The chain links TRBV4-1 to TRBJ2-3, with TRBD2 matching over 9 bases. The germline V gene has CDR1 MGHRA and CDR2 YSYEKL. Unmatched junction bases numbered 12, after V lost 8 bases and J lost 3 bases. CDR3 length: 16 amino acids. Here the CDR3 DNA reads TGCGCCAGCCAAAATCGGGCGGGAGGGTTGACAGATACGCAGTATTTT. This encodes CASQNRAGGLTDTQYF.

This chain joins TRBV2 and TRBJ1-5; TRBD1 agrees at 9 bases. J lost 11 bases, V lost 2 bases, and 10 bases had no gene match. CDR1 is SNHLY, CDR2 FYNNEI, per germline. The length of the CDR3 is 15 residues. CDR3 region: CASSERRQGGATQHF. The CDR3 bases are TGTGCCAGCAGTGAAAGGAGACAGGGGGGCGCGACCCAGCATTTT.

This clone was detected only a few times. DNA for the CDR3: TGTGCCAGTAGATCCCTGCATGGGGGGAAAAGCGGTGGCTACACCTTC. It yields the protein CASRSLHGGKSGGYTF. The chain uses TRBV19 and TRBJ1-2; possible D gene TRBD1, 5 bases. There are 16 residues in the CDR3. Trimming removed 6 bases at V and 7 bases at J, with 24 bases between. The germline V gene has CDR1 LNHDA and CDR2 SQIVND (reference sequence).

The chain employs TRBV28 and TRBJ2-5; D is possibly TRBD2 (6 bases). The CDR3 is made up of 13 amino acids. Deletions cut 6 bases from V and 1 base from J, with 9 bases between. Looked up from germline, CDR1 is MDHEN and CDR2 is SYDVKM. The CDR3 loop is CASSREFQETQYF. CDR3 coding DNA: TGTGCCAGCAGCCGGGAGTTCCAAGAGACCCAGTACTTC. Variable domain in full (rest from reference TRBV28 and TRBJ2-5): DVKVTQSSRYLVKRTGEKVFLECVQDMDHENMFWYRQDPGLGLRLIYFSYDVKMKEKGDIPEGYSVSREKKERFSLILESASTNQTSMYLCASSREFQETQYFGPGTRLLVL.

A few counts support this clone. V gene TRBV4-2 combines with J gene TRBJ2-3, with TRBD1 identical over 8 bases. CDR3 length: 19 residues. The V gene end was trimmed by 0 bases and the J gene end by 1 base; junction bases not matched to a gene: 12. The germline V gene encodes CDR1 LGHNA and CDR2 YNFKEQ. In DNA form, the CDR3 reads TGTGCCAGCAGCCAAGATGTAGGGCAGGGGGCCTCTGGCACAGATACGCAGTATTTT. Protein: CASSQDVGQGASGTDTQYF.

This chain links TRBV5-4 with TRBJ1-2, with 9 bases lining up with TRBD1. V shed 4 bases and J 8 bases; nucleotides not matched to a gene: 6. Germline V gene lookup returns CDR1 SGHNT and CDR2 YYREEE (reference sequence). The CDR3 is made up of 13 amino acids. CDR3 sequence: CASSNDRGAGYTF. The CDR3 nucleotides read TGTGCCAGCAGCAACGACAGGGGGGCCGGCTACACCTTC. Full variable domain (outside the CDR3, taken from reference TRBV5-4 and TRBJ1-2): ETGVTQSPTHLIKTRGQQVTLRCSSQSGHNTVSWYQQALGQGPQFIFQYYREEENGRGNFPPRFSGLQFPNYSSELNVNALELDDSALYLCASSNDRGAGYTFGSGTRLTVV.

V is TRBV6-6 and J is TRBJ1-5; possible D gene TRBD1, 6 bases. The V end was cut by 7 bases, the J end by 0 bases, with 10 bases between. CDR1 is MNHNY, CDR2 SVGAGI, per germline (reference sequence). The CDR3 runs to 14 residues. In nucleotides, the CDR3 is TGTGCCAGCACAGGGGCCGATAGCAATCAGCCCCAGCATTTT. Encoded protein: CASTGADSNQPQHF.

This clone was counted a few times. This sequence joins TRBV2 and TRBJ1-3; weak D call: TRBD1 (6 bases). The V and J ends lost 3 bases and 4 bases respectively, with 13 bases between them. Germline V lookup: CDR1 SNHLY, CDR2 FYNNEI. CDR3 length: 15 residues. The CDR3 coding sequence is TGTGCCAGCAGTGAGATCACAGGGTCGGGAAACACCATATATTTT. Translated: CASSEITGSGNTIYF. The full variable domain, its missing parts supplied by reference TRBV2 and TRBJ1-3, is EPEVTQTPSHQVTQMGQEVILRCVPISNHLYFYWYRQILGQKVEFLVSFYNNEISEKSEIFDDQFSVERPDGSNFTLKIRSTKLEDSAMYFCASSEITGSGNTIYFGEGSWLTVV.

CDR3 in amino acids: CASSHALAGVSYEQYF. DNA for the CDR3: TGTGCCAGCAGCCACGCTCTAGCGGGAGTCTCCTACGAGCAGTACTTC. The chain couples TRBV4-2 to TRBJ2-7, with 10 bases that match TRBD2. The CDR3 runs to 16 residues. After removal of 3 bases from V and 0 bases from J, the junction contained 5 bases not matched to a gene. Per the germline V gene, CDR1 is LGHNA and CDR2 is YNFKEQ.

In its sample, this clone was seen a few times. The CDR3 spells CASSLSGGLSTDTQYF. The CDR3, as DNA: TGCGCCAGCAGCCTTAGCGGGGGTCTCAGCACAGATACGCAGTATTTT. J is TRBJ2-3 and V is TRBV4-3; 9 nucleotides line up with TRBD2. The trim removed 4 bases at V and 0 bases at J, leaving 5 bases unmatched. There are 16 residues in the CDR3. Per the germline V gene, CDR1 is LGHNA and CDR2 is YSLEER.

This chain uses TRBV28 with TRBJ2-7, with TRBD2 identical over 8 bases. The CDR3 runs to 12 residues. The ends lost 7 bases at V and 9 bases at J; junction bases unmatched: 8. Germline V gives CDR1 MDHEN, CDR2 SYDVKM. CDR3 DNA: TGTGCCAGCACGGGGGGGGGCTTAGGGCAGTACTTC. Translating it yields CASTGGGLGQYF. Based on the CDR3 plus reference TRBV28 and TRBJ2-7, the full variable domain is DVKVTQSSRYLVKRTGEKVFLECVQDMDHENMFWYRQDPGLGLRLIYFSYDVKMKEKGDIPEGYSVSREKKERFSLILESASTNQTSMYLCASTGGGLGQYFGPGTRLTVT.

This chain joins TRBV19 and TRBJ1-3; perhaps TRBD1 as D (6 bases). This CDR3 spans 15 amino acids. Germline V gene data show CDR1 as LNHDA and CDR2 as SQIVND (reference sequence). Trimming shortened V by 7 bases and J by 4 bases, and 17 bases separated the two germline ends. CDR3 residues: CASTSGAVFGNTIYF. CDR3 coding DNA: TGTGCCAGTACCTCAGGGGCGGTGTTCGGAAACACCATATATTTT.

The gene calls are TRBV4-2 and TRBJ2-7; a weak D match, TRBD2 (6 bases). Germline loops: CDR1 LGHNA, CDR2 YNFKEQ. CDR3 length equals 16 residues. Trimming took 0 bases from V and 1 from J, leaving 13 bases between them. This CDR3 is CASSQEGTRLSYEQYF. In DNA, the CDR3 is TGTGCCAGCAGCCAAGAGGGGACTCGCCTTTCCTACGAGCAGTACTTC.

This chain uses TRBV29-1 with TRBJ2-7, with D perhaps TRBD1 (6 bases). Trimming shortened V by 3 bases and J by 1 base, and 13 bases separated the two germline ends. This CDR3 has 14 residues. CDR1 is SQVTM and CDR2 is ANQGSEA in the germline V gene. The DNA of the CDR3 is TGCAGCGTTGAGGAGGTGGGACATTCCTACGAGCAGTACTTC. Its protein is CSVEEVGHSYEQYF.

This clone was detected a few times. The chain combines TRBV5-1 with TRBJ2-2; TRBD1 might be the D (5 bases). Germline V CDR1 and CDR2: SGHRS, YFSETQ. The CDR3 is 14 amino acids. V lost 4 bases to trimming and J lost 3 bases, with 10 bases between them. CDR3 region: CASSRGSDTGELFF. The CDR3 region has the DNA TGCGCCAGCAGCAGGGGCAGTGACACCGGGGAGCTGTTTTTT.

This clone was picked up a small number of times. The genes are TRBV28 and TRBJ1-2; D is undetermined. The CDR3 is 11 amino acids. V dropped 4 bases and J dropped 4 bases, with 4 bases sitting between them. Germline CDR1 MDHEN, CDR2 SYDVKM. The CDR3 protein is CASSSRYGYTF. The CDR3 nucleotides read TGTGCCAGCAGTTCGCGCTATGGCTACACCTTC.

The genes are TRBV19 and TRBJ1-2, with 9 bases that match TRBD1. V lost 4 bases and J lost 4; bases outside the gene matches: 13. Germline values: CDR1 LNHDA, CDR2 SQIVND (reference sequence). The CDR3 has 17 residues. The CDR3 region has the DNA TGTGCCAGTAGTAAGACCCCCGGGACAGGGTCCGTCTATGGCTACACCTTC. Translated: CASSKTPGTGSVYGYTF.